These 32 T cell receptor beta chains came from one sample sequenced in a study of blood T cells in healthy people across ages. The use of a sample-barcoded 5' primer and a J-beta primer mix characterized a second PCR of roughly 6 to 11 cycles. TCRdb used MiXCR to reprocess the 5' RACE reads, holding one entry per CDR3 protein. Of about a million distinct CDR3 sequences listed, approximately 49% are singletons. Sequencing was performed on blood. Source of these receptors: a man in his thirties or forties in good health.

This clonotype has just a few counts. J is TRBJ1-4 and V is TRBV5-1; D not certain. The length of the CDR3 is 13 residues. Germline V gives CDR1 SGHRS, CDR2 YFSETQ. The ends were cut back, 4 bases at V and 4 bases at J, with 8 bases in the middle. The CDR3 loop reads CASSAQYNEKLFF. CDR3 nucleotide sequence: TGCGCCAGCAGCGCCCAGTATAATGAAAAACTGTTTTTT.

CDR3 DNA sequence: TGTGCCAGCGGCCACATCGAGGCAGGGCGGAACATTCAGTACTTC. Amino acids: CASGHIEAGRNIQYF. The chain links TRBV12-3 or TRBV12-4 to TRBJ2-4; D may be TRBD1 (5 bases). Trimming left V 8 bases short and J 7 bases short, with 21 bases between. The CDR3 consists of 15 residues.

This clonotype occurred once. The V and J genes are TRBV20-1 and TRBJ1-1; perhaps TRBD1 as D (6 bases). CDR3 length: 14 amino acids. V shed 0 bases and J shed 0 bases, with 8 bases lying between them. CDR1 is DFQATT and CDR2 is SNEGSKA in the germline V gene (reference sequence). The CDR3: CSARDSGVNTEAFF. The CDR3, as DNA: TGCAGTGCTAGAGATTCAGGGGTGAACACTGAAGCTTTCTTT.

CDR3 DNA sequence: TGCGCCAGCAGCCAAGATCTTTTCACCTCGATCTATGGCTACACCTTC. Translation: CASSQDLFTSIYGYTF. The chain joins TRBV4-1 to TRBJ1-2; D is uncertain. V lost 0 bases to trimming and J lost 4 bases, with 15 bases between them. The CDR3 is made up of 16 amino acids. The germline V gene has CDR1 MGHRA and CDR2 YSYEKL.

The sample holds many counts of this clonotype. V usage is TRBV29-1 and J usage is TRBJ2-3; D is possibly TRBD1 or TRBD2 (5 bases each). Germline V lookup: CDR1 SQVTM, CDR2 ANQGSEA. This CDR3 region has 12 residues. V lost 7 bases and J 5 bases, leaving 13 bases between the germline ends. The CDR3 region has the DNA TGCAGCGGCCGTCATGGGGGAGATACGCAGTATTTT. Protein product: CSGRHGGDTQYF.

V usage is TRBV7-9 and J usage is TRBJ1-4, with D possibly being TRBD1 (5 bases). Germline V gene sequence: CDR1 SEHNR, CDR2 FQNEAQ (reference sequence). This CDR3 is 15 amino acids long. Trimming removed 5 bases at V and 8 bases at J, with 18 bases between. CDR3 bases: TGTGCCAGCAGCGTCCGGGACTCTAGGGACGAAAAACTGTTTTTT. Translating it yields CASSVRDSRDEKLFF.

This clonotype was seen a few times. The chain carries TRBV3-1 and TRBJ2-7, with 10 bases aligning to TRBD2. Per the germline V gene, CDR1 is LGHDT and CDR2 is YNNKEL (reference sequence). The CDR3 totals 15 residues. Trimming cost V 2 bases and J 4 bases; bases outside gene matches: 5. CDR3 DNA sequence: TGTGCCAGCAGCCAATTGGCTAGCGGGGGTTACGAGCAGTACTTC. It is translated as CASSQLASGGYEQYF.

This clonotype occurred a few times. The genes are TRBV7-3 and TRBJ2-4; D call uncertain. The DNA end is more similar to TRBJ2-7, so the J call may be wrong. The germline V gene has CDR1 SGHTA and CDR2 FQGTGA. This CDR3 has 12 amino acids. The CDR3 DNA reads TGTGCCAGCAGCCCTATTCACTACGAGCAGTACTTC. It encodes CASSPIHYEQYF.

V usage is TRBV29-1 and J usage is TRBJ2-4; D ambiguous. The end of the DNA is better explained by TRBJ2-7, so the J call may be wrong. Germline values: CDR1 SQVTM, CDR2 ANQGSEA. This CDR3 is built from 14 residues. The CDR3 region has the DNA TGCAGCGTTGTCTTGCAGTTAAGCTCCTACGAGCAGTACTTC. It yields the protein CSVVLQLSSYEQYF.

The chain uses TRBV29-1 and TRBJ2-3; 9 nucleotides match TRBD2. The V gene's germline CDR1 is SQVTM and CDR2 ANQGSEA. V shed 6 bases and J 0 bases; nucleotides not matched to a gene: 7. This CDR3 comprises 15 residues. The CDR3 loop is CSVALSGRSTDTQYF. Written as DNA, the CDR3 is TGCAGCGTGGCGCTTAGCGGGAGAAGCACAGATACGCAGTATTTT.

The V gene is TRBV7-9, the J gene TRBJ1-5; 7 bases agree with TRBD1. Looked up from germline, CDR1 is SEHNR and CDR2 is FQNEAQ (reference sequence). The CDR3 is 12 residues long. Unmatched junction bases numbered 5, after V lost 8 bases and J lost 7 bases. The CDR3 DNA reads TGTGCCAGCGGGGACAGTAAACAGCCCCAGCATTTT. Encoded protein: CASGDSKQPQHF.

In this sample, this clonotype turned up many times. The chain links TRBV28 to TRBJ2-1, with 8 bases fitting TRBD2. CDR3 size: 16 residues. V was pared by 3 bases and J by 0 bases, with 4 bases of the junction left unmatched. Germline assignment: CDR1 MDHEN and CDR2 SYDVKM. CDR3 bases: TGTGCCAGCAGTTTCAGGGGACTAGACTCCTACAATGAGCAGTTCTTC. Amino acid sequence: CASSFRGLDSYNEQFF.

J is TRBJ2-1 and V is TRBV27; 9 nucleotides align to TRBD2. Germline values: CDR1 MNHEY, CDR2 SMNVEV (reference sequence). The length of the CDR3 is 15 residues. The ends lost 0 bases at V and 5 bases at J; junction bases unmatched: 2. DNA for the CDR3: TGTGCCAGCAGTTTATCTCTAGCGGGGAACAATGAGCAGTTCTTC. Protein product: CASSLSLAGNNEQFF.

This clonotype was counted a single time. This chain connects TRBV29-1 to TRBJ2-5; a weak D match, TRBD1 (6 bases). TRBJ2-7 explains the end of the DNA better; the J call may be wrong. The CDR3 runs 13 residues. Germline V gives CDR1 SQVTM, CDR2 ANQGSEA. The CDR3 DNA sequence: TGCAGCGTTGAGGAACAGGGCTGGACCGAGCAGTACTTC. It translates to CSVEEQGWTEQYF.

The rearrangement joins TRBV12-3 or TRBV12-4 to TRBJ2-7, with 7 bases that match TRBD2. The CDR3 runs 16 residues. V lost 4 bases, J lost 7 bases, and 16 bases stayed unmatched. The CDR3 sequence is CASSWGRGEFYNEQYF. CDR3 nucleotide sequence: TGTGCCAGCAGTTGGGGCCGGGGGGAGTTCTACAATGAGCAGTACTTC.

V is TRBV5-5 and J is TRBJ2-5; 12 bases are a match to TRBD2. Trimming removed 3 bases from V and 2 bases from J; junction bases left unmatched: 11. Germline V gives CDR1 SGHKS, CDR2 YYEKEE (reference sequence). This CDR3 spans 18 amino acids. This chain's CDR3 is CASSSGLTSGGPQETQYF. CDR3 sequence (DNA): TGTGCCAGCAGCTCCGGGTTGACTAGCGGGGGACCTCAAGAGACCCAGTACTTC. Variable domain in full (rest from reference TRBV5-5 and TRBJ2-5): DAGVTQSPTHLIKTRGQQVTLRCSPISGHKSVSWYQQVLGQGPQFIFQYYEKEERGRGNFPDRFSARQFPNYSSELNVNALLLGDSALYLCASSSGLTSGGPQETQYFGPGTRLLVL.

This CDR3 is CASNNQGTDTQYF. The CDR3, as DNA: TGTGCCAGTAATAACCAGGGCACAGATACGCAGTATTTT. V is TRBV12-3 or TRBV12-4 and J is TRBJ2-3; no reliable D call. Trimming cost V 9 bases and J 1 base, with 11 bases left between them. This CDR3 has 13 residues.

The rearrangement links TRBV20-1 to TRBJ2-1; D is possibly TRBD1 or TRBD2 (6 bases each). Germline lookup yields CDR1 DFQATT and CDR2 SNEGSKA (reference sequence). Trimming removed 6 bases from V and 9 bases from J, with 15 bases in between. The CDR3 loop spans 12 amino acids. The CDR3 is CSALKGGSEQFF. The CDR3 bases are TGCAGTGCCTTAAAAGGGGGGTCTGAGCAGTTCTTC.

This clonotype occurred a few times. V and J are TRBV11-2 and TRBJ2-7; D is uncertain. The CDR3 consists of 15 residues. The germline V gene encodes CDR1 SGHAT and CDR2 FQNNGV. V was clipped by 1 base and J by 0 bases, with 10 bases between them. CDR3 amino acids: CASSLVSGPSYEQYF. The CDR3 DNA sequence: TGTGCCAGCAGCTTAGTTTCGGGCCCCTCCTACGAGCAGTACTTC.

This clonotype showed up just once. DNA of the CDR3: TGCGCCAGCAGCCCCGGGACAGTTTTTTACGAGCAGTACTTC. It codes for CASSPGTVFYEQYF. The chain is built from TRBV4-1 and TRBJ2-4; 7 bases agree with TRBD1. The J call may be wrong; the DNA end is better matched by TRBJ2-7. The germline CDR1 and CDR2 sequences are MGHRA and YSYEKL. This CDR3 has 14 amino acids.

CDR3 coding DNA: TGTGCCAGCAATAGAGGGAGACAAGAGACCCAGTACTTC. Amino acid sequence: CASNRGRQETQYF. V gene TRBV2 combines with J gene TRBJ2-5, with D possibly TRBD2 on 5 matching bases. Per the germline V gene, CDR1 is SNHLY and CDR2 is FYNNEI. This CDR3 has 13 residues. The ends were cut back, 7 bases at V and 2 bases at J, with 11 bases in the middle. Using reference TRBV2 and TRBJ2-5 for the parts outside the CDR3, the full variable domain is EPEVTQTPSHQVTQMGQEVILRCVPISNHLYFYWYRQILGQKVEFLVSFYNNEISEKSEIFDDQFSVERPDGSNFTLKIRSTKLEDSAMYFCASNRGRQETQYFGPGTRLLVL.

The CDR3, as DNA: TGTGCCAGCAGCCCCGACAGGGACACCGGGGAGCTGTTTTTT. It is translated as CASSPDRDTGELFF. The chain has TRBV7-3 and TRBJ2-2; 7 bases agree with TRBD1. There are 14 residues in the CDR3. Trimming cost V 5 bases and J 3 bases; bases outside gene matches: 3. Germline CDR1 SGHTA, CDR2 FQGTGA. The variable domain in full, with the rest retrieved from reference TRBV7-3 and TRBJ2-2, is GAGVSQTPSNKVTEKGKYVELRCDPISGHTALYWYRQSLGQGPEFLIYFQGTGAADDSGLPNDRFFAVRPEGSVSTLKIQRTERGDSAVYLCASSPDRDTGELFFGEGSRLTVL.

The gene calls are TRBV10-3 and TRBJ1-4, with TRBD1 matching over 7 bases. CDR1 is ENHRY, CDR2 SYGVKD, per germline. This CDR3 has 16 residues. V shed 0 bases and J 2 bases; nucleotides not matched to a gene: 3. CDR3 sequence reads: CAISESEQGTNEKLFF. Written as DNA, the CDR3 is TGTGCCATCAGTGAGTCGGAACAGGGGACTAATGAAAAACTGTTTTTT.

This clonotype was counted many times. This rearrangement joins TRBV20-1 to TRBJ2-7, with 8 bases matching TRBD2. CDR1 DFQATT and CDR2 SNEGSKA come from the germline V gene (reference sequence). This CDR3 comprises 13 residues. The V gene end was trimmed by 1 base and the J gene end by 3 bases; junction bases not matched to a gene: 2. The CDR3 loop is CSARARGDYEQYF. In DNA form, the CDR3 reads TGCAGTGCTAGAGCGCGGGGGGACTACGAGCAGTACTTC.

V usage is TRBV12-3 or TRBV12-4 and J usage is TRBJ2-1; D is perhaps TRBD2 (7 bases). The CDR3 length is 13 residues. Trimming removed 6 bases from V and 6 bases from J, with 12 bases in between. CDR3 bases: TGTGCCAGCAGGGCGGGGGCAAGCAATGAGCAGTTCTTC. Translating it yields CASRAGASNEQFF.

The chain joins TRBV6-2 or TRBV6-3 to TRBJ2-7; D gene ambiguous. In germline, CDR1 is MNHEY, CDR2 SVGEGT. V shed 7 bases and J shed 2 bases, with 12 bases lying between them. The CDR3 runs to 13 residues. Here the CDR3 reads CASTLALTYEQYF. The CDR3 nucleotides are TGTGCCAGCACCCTGGCCCTCACCTACGAGCAGTACTTC.

This sequence joins TRBV6-4 and TRBJ2-1; a possible D gene is TRBD1 (6 bases). Germline values: CDR1 MRHNA, CDR2 SNTAGT. The CDR3 sequence is 15 residues long. V lost 2 bases and J lost 9, with 17 bases in between. The CDR3 spells CASSDADQGGSEQFF. The CDR3 DNA follows: TGTGCCAGCAGTGACGCCGACCAAGGGGGATCTGAGCAGTTCTTC.

This clonotype has ten or more counts. V gene TRBV29-1 combines with J gene TRBJ2-1; D could derive from TRBD1 or TRBD2 (6 bases each). Trimming took 4 bases from V and 10 from J, leaving 8 bases between them. The CDR3 is 10 amino acids. Per the germline V gene, CDR1 is SQVTM and CDR2 is ANQGSEA. The CDR3: CSVVGGEQFF. Here the CDR3 DNA reads TGCAGCGTTGTCGGGGGCGAGCAGTTCTTC.

This chain links TRBV29-1 with TRBJ2-5; D might be TRBD1 or TRBD2, each matching 5 bases. Germline CDR1 SQVTM, CDR2 ANQGSEA. The CDR3 sequence is 12 residues long. Trimming took 7 bases from V and 5 from J, leaving 14 bases between them. CDR3 in DNA: TGCAGCGGGGGACGGGTGGGGGAGACCCAGTACTTC. It is translated as CSGGRVGETQYF.

This sequence joins TRBV20-1 and TRBJ2-3; D perhaps matches TRBD1 (8 bases). V was shortened by 6 bases and J by 3 bases, with 22 bases between the two germline ends. Germline-derived CDR1 and CDR2 are DFQATT and SNEGSKA (reference sequence). The CDR3 loop spans 16 amino acids. CDR3 residues: CSAQGGAGGRTDTQYF. Written as DNA, the CDR3 is TGCAGTGCCCAAGGGGGGGCAGGGGGCAGGACAGATACGCAGTATTTT.

The CDR3 DNA follows: TGCAGTGCTAGAGATGTGCGGGTTGGCTACACCTTC. This codes for CSARDVRVGYTF. V and J are TRBV20-1 and TRBJ1-2; D remains unclear. Germline CDR1 reads DFQATT; CDR2 reads SNEGSKA (reference sequence). V gave up 0 bases and J gave up 7 bases, with 9 bases separating them. The CDR3 is 12 amino acids.

The gene calls are TRBV7-2 and TRBJ2-3; 8 nucleotides agree with TRBD2. CDR3 length: 16 amino acids. Germline V gene lookup returns CDR1 SGHTA and CDR2 FQGNSA. V gave up 1 base and J gave up 3 bases; unmatched junction bases: 6. CDR3 bases: TGTGCCAGCAGCTTAGGGGGGACTAGTACTACAGATACGCAGTATTTT. It encodes CASSLGGTSTTDTQYF.